The source of this TCR beta chain is a study of control samples from healthy donors and cancer patients. CDR3 length: 17 residues. V was clipped by 1 base and J by 6 bases; unmatched bases: 10. Germline V lookup: CDR1 SGHRS, CDR2 YFSETQ. Libraries were prepared by immunoSEQ multiplex PCR; TCRdb keeps only in-frame clonotypes and omits some of them. The sample records tens of thousands of clones, roughly 89% being singletons. The TCR originated in a woman in her 50s with colorectal cancer. The sample was PBMCs. The V call is TRBV5-1, the J call TRBJ2-1; 10 bases line up with TRBD2. The CDR3 loop reads CASSLRAGGPISNEQFF. For the CDR3, the DNA is TGCGCCAGCAGCTTGAGAGCGGGGGGGCCTATTAGCAATGAGCAGTTCTTC.